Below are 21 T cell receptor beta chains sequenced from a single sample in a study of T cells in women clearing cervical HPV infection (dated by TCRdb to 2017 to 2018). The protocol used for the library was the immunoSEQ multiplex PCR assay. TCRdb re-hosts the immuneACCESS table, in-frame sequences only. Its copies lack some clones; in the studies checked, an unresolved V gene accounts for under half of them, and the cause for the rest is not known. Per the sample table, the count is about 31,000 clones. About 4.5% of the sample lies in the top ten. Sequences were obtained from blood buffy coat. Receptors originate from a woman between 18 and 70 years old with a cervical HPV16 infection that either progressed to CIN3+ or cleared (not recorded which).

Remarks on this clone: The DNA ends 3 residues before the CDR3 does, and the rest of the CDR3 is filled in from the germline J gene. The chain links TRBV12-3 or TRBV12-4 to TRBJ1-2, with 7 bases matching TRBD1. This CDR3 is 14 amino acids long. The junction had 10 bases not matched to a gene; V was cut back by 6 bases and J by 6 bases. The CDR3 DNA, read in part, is TGTGCCAGCAGGCGGAGTACAGGGGATCATGGC. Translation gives CASRRSTGDHG. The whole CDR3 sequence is CASRRSTGDHGYTF.

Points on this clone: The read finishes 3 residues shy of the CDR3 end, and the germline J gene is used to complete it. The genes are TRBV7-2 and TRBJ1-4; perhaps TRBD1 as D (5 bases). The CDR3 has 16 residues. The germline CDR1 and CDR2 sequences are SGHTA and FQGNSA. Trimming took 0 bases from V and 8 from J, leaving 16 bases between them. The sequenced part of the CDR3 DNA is TGTGCCAGCAGCTTAGCGCGGGGGGGAGAACGGGAAAAA. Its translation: CASSLARGGEREK. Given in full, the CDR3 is CASSLARGGEREKLFF.

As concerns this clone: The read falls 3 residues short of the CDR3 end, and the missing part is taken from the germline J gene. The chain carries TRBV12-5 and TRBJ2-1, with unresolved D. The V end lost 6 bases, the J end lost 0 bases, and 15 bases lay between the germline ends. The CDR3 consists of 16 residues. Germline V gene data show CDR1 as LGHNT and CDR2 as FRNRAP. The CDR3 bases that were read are TGTGCTAGTGGCCGAAGCCTAATGAGCTCCTACAATGAG. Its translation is CASGRSLMSSYNE. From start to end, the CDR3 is CASGRSLMSSYNEQFF.

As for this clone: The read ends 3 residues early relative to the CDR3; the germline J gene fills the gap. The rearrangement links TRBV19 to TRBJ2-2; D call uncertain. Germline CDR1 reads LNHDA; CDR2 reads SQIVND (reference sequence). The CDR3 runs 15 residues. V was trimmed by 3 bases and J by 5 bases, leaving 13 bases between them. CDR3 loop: CASSISRLATGELFF. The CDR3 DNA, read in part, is TGTGCCAGTAGTATCTCGCGGTTGGCGACCGGGGAG.

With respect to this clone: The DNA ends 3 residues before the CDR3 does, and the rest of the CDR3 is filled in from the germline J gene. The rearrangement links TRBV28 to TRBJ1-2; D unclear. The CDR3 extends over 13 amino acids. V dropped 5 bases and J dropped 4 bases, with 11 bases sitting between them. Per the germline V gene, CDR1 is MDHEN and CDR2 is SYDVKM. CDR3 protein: CASSPGGGYGYTF. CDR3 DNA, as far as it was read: TGTGCCAGCAGTCCGGGTGGAGGCTATGGC.

CDR3 DNA, as far as it was read: TGTGCCCGTCGGGGGGCCTCGGCGGGGGAG. Its protein is CARRGASAGE. In full, the CDR3 reads CARRGASAGELFF. The chain uses TRBV30 and TRBJ2-2; D may be TRBD2 (7 bases). The read ends 3 residues early relative to the CDR3; the germline J gene fills the gap. Germline V gene sequence: CDR1 GTSNPN, CDR2 SVGIG (reference sequence). The CDR3 consists of 13 residues. Trimming stripped 8 bases from V and 8 bases from J, with 18 bases between.

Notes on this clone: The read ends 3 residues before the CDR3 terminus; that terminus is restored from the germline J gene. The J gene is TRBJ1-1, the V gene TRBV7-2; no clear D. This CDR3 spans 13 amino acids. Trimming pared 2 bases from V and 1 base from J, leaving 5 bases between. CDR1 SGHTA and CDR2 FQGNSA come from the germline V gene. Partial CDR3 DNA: TGTGCCAGCAGCTTATCATGGAACACTGAA. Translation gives CASSLSWNTE. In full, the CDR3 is CASSLSWNTEAFF.

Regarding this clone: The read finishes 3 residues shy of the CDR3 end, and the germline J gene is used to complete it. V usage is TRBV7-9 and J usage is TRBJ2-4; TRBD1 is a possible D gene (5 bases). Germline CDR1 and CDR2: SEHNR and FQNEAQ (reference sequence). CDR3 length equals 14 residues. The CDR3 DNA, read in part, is TGTGCCAGCAGCCTAGGGTCCAGGGCGGATGGT. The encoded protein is CASSLGSRADG. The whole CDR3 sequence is CASSLGSRADGQYF.

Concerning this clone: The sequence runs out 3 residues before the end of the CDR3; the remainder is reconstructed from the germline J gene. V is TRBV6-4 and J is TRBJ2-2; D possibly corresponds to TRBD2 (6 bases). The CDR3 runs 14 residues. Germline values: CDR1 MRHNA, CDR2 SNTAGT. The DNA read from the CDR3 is TGTGCCAGCAGTGACGGGGGGTATAATTCACCG. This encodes CASSDGGYNSP. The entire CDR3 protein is CASSDGGYNSPLFF.

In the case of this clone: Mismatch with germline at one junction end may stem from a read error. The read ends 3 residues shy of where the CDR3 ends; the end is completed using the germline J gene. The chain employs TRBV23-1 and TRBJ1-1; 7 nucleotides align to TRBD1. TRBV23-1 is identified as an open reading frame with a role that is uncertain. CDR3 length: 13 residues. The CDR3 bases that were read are TGCGCCAGCAGCCAATCCACAGGGGAGACA. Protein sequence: CASSQSTGET. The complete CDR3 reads CASSQSTGETAFF.

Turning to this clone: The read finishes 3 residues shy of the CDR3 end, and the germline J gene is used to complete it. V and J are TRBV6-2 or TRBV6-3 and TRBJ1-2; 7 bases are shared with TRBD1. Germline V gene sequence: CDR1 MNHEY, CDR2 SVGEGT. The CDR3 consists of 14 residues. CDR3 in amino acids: CASSRGHPADTYTF. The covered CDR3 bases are TGTGCCAGCAGTAGGGGGCATCCGGCAGATACC.

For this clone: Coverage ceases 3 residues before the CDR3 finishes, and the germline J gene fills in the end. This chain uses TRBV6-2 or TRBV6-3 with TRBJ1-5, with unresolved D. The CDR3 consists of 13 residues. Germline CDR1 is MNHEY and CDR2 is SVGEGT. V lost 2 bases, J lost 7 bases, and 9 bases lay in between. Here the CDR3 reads CASSYQSGQPQHF. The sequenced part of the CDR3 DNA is TGTGCCAGCAGTTACCAATCAGGCCAGCCC.

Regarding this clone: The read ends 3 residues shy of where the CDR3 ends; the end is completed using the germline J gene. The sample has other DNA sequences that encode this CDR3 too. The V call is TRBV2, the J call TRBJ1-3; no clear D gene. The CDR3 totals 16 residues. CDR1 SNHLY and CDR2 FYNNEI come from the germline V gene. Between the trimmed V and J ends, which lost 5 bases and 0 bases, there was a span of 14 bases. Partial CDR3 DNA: TGTGCCAGCAGTCTTTCAACGGTTAGCTCTGGAAACACC. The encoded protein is CASSLSTVSSGNT. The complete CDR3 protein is CASSLSTVSSGNTIYF.

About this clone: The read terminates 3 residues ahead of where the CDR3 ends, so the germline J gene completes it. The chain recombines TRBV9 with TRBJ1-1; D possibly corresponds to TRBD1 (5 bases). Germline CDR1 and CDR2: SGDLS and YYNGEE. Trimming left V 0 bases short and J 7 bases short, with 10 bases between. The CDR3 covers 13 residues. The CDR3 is CASSVGTLGEAFF. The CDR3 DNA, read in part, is TGTGCCAGCAGCGTAGGGACACTCGGTGAA.

The CDR3 bases that were read are TGTGCCAGCAGCCCCGAGACAGGGGGACTTAAACTATATGGC. This codes for CASSPETGGLKLYG. Given in full, the CDR3 is CASSPETGGLKLYGYTF. The rearrangement joins TRBV7-8 to TRBJ1-2; 9 bases fit TRBD1. The missing CDR3 end, 3 residues past where the read stops, is filled in from the germline J gene. The CDR3 extends over 17 amino acids. Germline V lookup: CDR1 SGHVS, CDR2 FQNEAQ. The V gene end was trimmed by 5 bases and the J gene end by 5 bases; junction bases not matched to a gene: 15.

This chain's CDR3 is CASSIIGVSEAFF. CDR3 DNA (partial): TGTGCCAGTAGTATAATAGGGGTGTCTGAA. The chain employs TRBV19 and TRBJ1-1; maybe TRBD1 (5 bases). The read halts 3 residues ahead of the CDR3 end, with the missing end drawn from the germline J gene. With 2 bases removed from V and 6 bases from J, the gap between germline ends came to 10 bases. The germline V gene has CDR1 LNHDA and CDR2 SQIVND (reference sequence). The CDR3 runs 13 residues.

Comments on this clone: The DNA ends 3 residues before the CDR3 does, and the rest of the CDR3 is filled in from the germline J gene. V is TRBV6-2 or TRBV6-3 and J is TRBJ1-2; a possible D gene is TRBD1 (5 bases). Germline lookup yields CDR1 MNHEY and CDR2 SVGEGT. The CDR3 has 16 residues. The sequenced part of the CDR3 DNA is TGTGCCAGCAGTTCTAACGACGGGGGGACCTACAATGAC. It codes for CASSSNDGGTYND. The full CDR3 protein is CASSSNDGGTYNDYTF.

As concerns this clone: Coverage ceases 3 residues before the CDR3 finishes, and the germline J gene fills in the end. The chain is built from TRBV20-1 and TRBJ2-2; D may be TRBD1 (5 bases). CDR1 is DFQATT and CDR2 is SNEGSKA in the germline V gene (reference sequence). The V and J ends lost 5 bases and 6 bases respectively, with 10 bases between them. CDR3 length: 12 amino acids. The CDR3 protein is CSASQGAGELFF. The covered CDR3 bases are TGCAGTGCTTCTCAGGGCGCCGGGGAG.

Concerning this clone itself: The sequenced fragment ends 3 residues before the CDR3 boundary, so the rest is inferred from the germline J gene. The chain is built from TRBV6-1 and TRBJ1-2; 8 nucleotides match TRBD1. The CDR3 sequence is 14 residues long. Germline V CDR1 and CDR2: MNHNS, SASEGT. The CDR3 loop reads CASSDQGAFYDYTF. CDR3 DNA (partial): TGTGCCAGCAGTGACCAGGGGGCGTTTTACGAC.

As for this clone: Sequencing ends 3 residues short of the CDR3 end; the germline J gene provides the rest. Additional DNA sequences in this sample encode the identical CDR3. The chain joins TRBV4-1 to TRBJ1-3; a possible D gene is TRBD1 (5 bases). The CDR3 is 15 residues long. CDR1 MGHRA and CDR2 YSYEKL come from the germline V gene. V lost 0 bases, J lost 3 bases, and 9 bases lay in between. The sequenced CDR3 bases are TGCGCCAGCAGCCAAGACTGGGGGGTTGGAAACACC. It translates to CASSQDWGVGNT. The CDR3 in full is CASSQDWGVGNTIYF.

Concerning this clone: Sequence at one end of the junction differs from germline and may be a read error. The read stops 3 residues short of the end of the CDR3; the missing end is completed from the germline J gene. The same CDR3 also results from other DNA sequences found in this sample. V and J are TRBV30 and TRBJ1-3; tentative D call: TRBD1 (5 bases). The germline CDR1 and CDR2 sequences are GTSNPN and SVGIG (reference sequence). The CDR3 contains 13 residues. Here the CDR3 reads CAWSRVSGNTIYF. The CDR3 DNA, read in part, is TGTGCCTGGTCCAGGGTATCTGGAAACACG.